The 24 T cell receptor beta chains given below trace back to one sample, sequenced in a study of follicular helper T cells after annual influenza vaccination. Sample time point: 2014-2015 season, 7 days after vaccination. Data came from immunoSEQ multiplex PCR; TCRdb stores just in-frame clones and leaves some out. This sample has about 3,900 clones, with roughly 80% found just once. Here the sequenced sample was CXCR5- memory CD4+ T cells sorted from blood, taken 7 days after influenza vaccination. These receptors originate from an adult who received the influenza vaccine.

The rearrangement joins TRBV19 to TRBJ2-3; D ambiguous. The ends were cut back, 5 bases at V and 1 base at J, with 10 bases in the middle. This CDR3 contains 14 residues. Per germline, CDR1 LNHDA and CDR2 SQIVND (reference sequence). CDR3 DNA sequence: TGTGCCAGTAGTCGTCGTCCAGGCACAGATACGCAGTATTTT. Protein sequence: CASSRRPGTDTQYF.

V usage is TRBV6-6 and J usage is TRBJ1-1, with D perhaps TRBD1 (5 bases). Trimming shortened V by 5 bases and J by 1 base, and 11 bases separated the two germline ends. In germline, CDR1 is MNHNY, CDR2 SVGAGI (reference sequence). The CDR3 covers 14 residues. CDR3 sequence (DNA): TGTGCCAGCAGTCTCGAGGGGCAGAACACTGAAGCTTTCTTT. Its translation is CASSLEGQNTEAFF.

The chain links TRBV4-1 to TRBJ2-5; D may be TRBD1 (6 bases). V shed 0 bases and J shed 5 bases, with 10 bases lying between them. Looked up from germline, CDR1 is MGHRA and CDR2 is YSYEKL. There are 14 residues in the CDR3. The CDR3 spells CASSQDHREETQYF. DNA for the CDR3: TGCGCCAGCAGCCAAGATCACAGGGAGGAGACCCAGTACTTC.

The chain combines TRBV4-1 with TRBJ1-5; tentative D call: TRBD1 (5 bases). The germline V gene encodes CDR1 MGHRA and CDR2 YSYEKL. CDR3 size: 16 residues. Trimming left V 3 bases short and J 5 bases short, with 17 bases between. The CDR3 loop reads CASSQKIQGLHQPQHF. CDR3 nucleotides: TGCGCCAGCAGCCAGAAGATTCAGGGCCTCCATCAGCCCCAGCATTTT.

The CDR3 here is CASSASPQETQYF. The CDR3 nucleotides are TGTGCCAGCAGTGCAAGTCCCCAAGAGACCCAGTACTTC. The chain couples TRBV6-4 to TRBJ2-5; D is unresolved. The CDR3 loop spans 13 amino acids. V lost 4 bases and J 1 base, leaving 7 bases between the germline ends. The germline gives CDR1 MRHNA, CDR2 SNTAGT.

V is TRBV6-1 and J is TRBJ1-2; D is unclear. The germline V and J ends were trimmed by 1 base and 2 bases, with 2 bases remaining between them. CDR3 length: 12 amino acids. The germline gives CDR1 MNHNS, CDR2 SASEGT. The CDR3 bases are TGTGCCAGCAGTGAAGGAAACTATGGCTACACCTTC. Amino acid sequence: CASSEGNYGYTF.

The count of this clone is one. This chain uses TRBV7-3 with TRBJ2-1; D remains unclear. The CDR3 loop spans 13 amino acids. Germline V gives CDR1 SGHTA, CDR2 FQGTGA. V was pared by 0 bases and J by 8 bases, with 8 bases between. CDR3: CASSLTRQDEQFF. Written as DNA, the CDR3 is TGTGCCAGCAGCTTAACCCGTCAGGATGAGCAGTTCTTC. The full variable domain, rest sourced from reference TRBV7-3 and TRBJ2-1, is GAGVSQTPSNKVTEKGKYVELRCDPISGHTALYWYRQSLGQGPEFLIYFQGTGAADDSGLPNDRFFAVRPEGSVSTLKIQRTERGDSAVYLCASSLTRQDEQFFGPGTRLTVL.

V and J are TRBV23-1 and TRBJ2-7; unclear D gene. TRBV23-1 is identified as an open reading frame with a role that is uncertain. V dropped 3 bases and J dropped 0 bases, with 12 bases sitting between them. This CDR3 region has 15 residues. This CDR3 is CASSQAGSSSYEQYF. As DNA, the CDR3 is TGCGCCAGCAGTCAGGCCGGATCGAGCTCCTACGAGCAGTACTTC.

This chain uses TRBV5-1 with TRBJ1-2; 9 bases map to TRBD1. CDR1 and CDR2 from the germline V gene are SGHRS and YFSETQ. The J segment lost 6 bases and the V segment lost 4 bases, leaving 10 bases of the junction unmatched. CDR3 length: 15 residues. The CDR3: CASSPSTGGVDGYTF. The DNA of the CDR3 is TGCGCCAGCAGCCCCTCTACAGGGGGCGTCGATGGCTACACCTTC.

This chain uses TRBV28 with TRBJ2-3, with D possibly TRBD1 on 5 matching bases. The CDR3 extends over 14 amino acids. Germline V gene sequence: CDR1 MDHEN, CDR2 SYDVKM. Trimming removed 3 bases from V and 6 bases from J, with 13 bases in between. CDR3 protein: CASSLGRVLDTQYF. The CDR3 DNA follows: TGTGCCAGCAGTTTGGGCAGGGTGTTGGATACGCAGTATTTT.

This clone was seen a single time. The chain employs TRBV28 and TRBJ2-1; TRBD2 agrees at 8 bases. Losses at the gene ends were 4 bases for V and 3 bases for J; bases not matched to a gene: 11. Germline loops: CDR1 MDHEN, CDR2 SYDVKM. The CDR3 is 17 amino acids. In nucleotides, the CDR3 is TGTGCCAGCAGTTCACAATCCCTAGCGGGCCTCTACAATGAGCAGTTCTTC. This codes for CASSSQSLAGLYNEQFF.

CDR3 bases: TGTGCCATCAGTGACAATCAGGGGGTAACAGCTAACTATGGCTACACCTTC. The encoded protein is CAISDNQGVTANYGYTF. This rearrangement joins TRBV10-3 to TRBJ1-2; TRBD1 matches 7 bases. This CDR3 has 17 residues. CDR1 and CDR2 (germline): ENHRY, SYGVKD. The trim removed 3 bases at V and 0 bases at J, leaving 10 bases unmatched.

The chain is built from TRBV7-2 and TRBJ1-2, with D unresolved. Germline values: CDR1 SGHTA, CDR2 FQGNSA. Trimming left V 5 bases short and J 4 bases short, with 14 bases between. The CDR3 is made up of 14 amino acids. CDR3 bases: TGTGCCAGCAGCCCGTCGGAGGGTACCTATGGCTACACCTTC. Amino acids: CASSPSEGTYGYTF.

The chain combines TRBV4-2 with TRBJ2-7; 7 bases fit TRBD2. Trimming removed 4 bases from V and 0 bases from J; junction bases left unmatched: 6. The CDR3 is 15 residues long. Germline assignment: CDR1 LGHNA and CDR2 YNFKEQ. Here the CDR3 DNA reads TGTGCCAGCAGCCCCGAGCGGGGCCACTCCTACGAGCAGTACTTC. Protein: CASSPERGHSYEQYF.

This rearrangement joins TRBV6-5 to TRBJ1-1, with 7 positions matching TRBD1. This CDR3 has 14 residues. Germline trimming cut 7 bases from V and 4 bases from J; bases unmatched to any gene: 9. Germline values: CDR1 MNHEY, CDR2 SVGAGI. CDR3 region: CASNHRGASTEAFF. CDR3 sequence (DNA): TGTGCCAGCAACCACAGGGGCGCGAGCACTGAAGCTTTCTTT.

The chain joins TRBV18 to TRBJ1-4; D ambiguous. Germline CDR1 KGHSH, CDR2 LQKENI. V lost 0 bases, J lost 0 bases, and 11 bases lay in between. The CDR3 has 17 amino acids. The CDR3 loop reads CASSPPAGRATNEKLFF. DNA for the CDR3: TGTGCCAGCTCACCACCGGCGGGTAGGGCAACTAATGAAAAACTGTTTTTT. The whole variable domain, filled in from reference TRBV18 and TRBJ1-4, reads NAGVMQNPRHLVRRRGQEARLRCSPMKGHSHVYWYRQLPEEGLKFMVYLQKENIIDESGMPKERFSAEFPKEGPSILRIQQVVRGDSAAYFCASSPPAGRATNEKLFFGSGTQLSVL.

The chain carries TRBV7-2 and TRBJ1-5; maybe TRBD1 (5 bases). Looked up from germline, CDR1 is SGHTA and CDR2 is FQGNSA. The CDR3 totals 15 residues. Trimming removed 7 bases from V and 2 bases from J, with 15 bases in between. CDR3 nucleotides: TGTGCCAGCACCTCGTCGGGGGGGGGCAATCAGCCCCAGCATTTT. Its protein is CASTSSGGGNQPQHF.

J is TRBJ2-3 and V is TRBV11-2; a weak D match, TRBD2 (5 bases). This CDR3 spans 14 amino acids. Germline CDR1 reads SGHAT; CDR2 reads FQNNGV. Trimming stripped 5 bases from V and 0 bases from J, with 9 bases between. Here the CDR3 reads CASSVGVSTDTQYF. CDR3 nucleotides: TGTGCCAGCAGCGTCGGGGTTAGCACAGATACGCAGTATTTT.

The chain has TRBV18 and TRBJ1-2, with TRBD1 identical over 10 bases. The CDR3 is 14 amino acids. The trim removed 2 bases at V and 5 bases at J, leaving 2 bases unmatched. Germline values: CDR1 KGHSH, CDR2 LQKENI. CDR3 in amino acids: CASSPDRGRYGYTF. As DNA, the CDR3 is TGTGCCAGCTCACCAGACAGGGGGCGGTATGGCTACACCTTC. The whole variable domain, filled in from reference TRBV18 and TRBJ1-2, reads NAGVMQNPRHLVRRRGQEARLRCSPMKGHSHVYWYRQLPEEGLKFMVYLQKENIIDESGMPKERFSAEFPKEGPSILRIQQVVRGDSAAYFCASSPDRGRYGYTFGSGTRLTVV.

The genes are TRBV7-9 and TRBJ1-3; D gene uncertain. The CDR3 is 12 amino acids. V gave up 5 bases and J gave up 9 bases, with 11 bases separating them. Germline CDR1 reads SEHNR; CDR2 reads FQNEAQ (reference sequence). The CDR3 DNA follows: TGTGCCAGCAGCCAAGAACGGCCCACCATATATTTT. It encodes CASSQERPTIYF.

This chain connects TRBV11-2 to TRBJ2-1; TRBD2 agrees at 8 bases. Germline V gene lookup returns CDR1 SGHAT and CDR2 FQNNGV. V lost 1 base, J lost 3 bases, and 8 bases stayed unmatched. The CDR3 runs to 17 residues. CDR3 coding DNA: TGTGCCAGCAGCTTAGTGTCGAGAGCGGGGGTCTACAATGAGCAGTTCTTC. This sequence encodes CASSLVSRAGVYNEQFF.

The CDR3 bases are TGTGCCAGCAGAAGGTCGAAATACGAGCAGTACTTC. The encoded protein is CASRRSKYEQYF. The chain combines TRBV28 with TRBJ2-7, with D uncertain. The CDR3 contains 12 residues. The germline gives CDR1 MDHEN, CDR2 SYDVKM. V lost 6 bases and J 4 bases, leaving 10 bases between the germline ends.

The chain joins TRBV27 to TRBJ1-2, with 8 nucleotides matching TRBD1. The CDR3 is made up of 14 amino acids. With 5 bases clipped from V and 4 bases from J, the junction kept 6 bases outside the gene matches. Per the germline V gene, CDR1 is MNHEY and CDR2 is SMNVEV (reference sequence). The CDR3 DNA follows: TGTGCCAGCAGTCAGAGACAGGGGACCTATGGCTACACCTTC. This translates into CASSQRQGTYGYTF.

This chain connects TRBV11-2 to TRBJ1-5; a weak D match, TRBD1 (6 bases). Trimming shortened V by 5 bases and J by 3 bases, and 8 bases separated the two germline ends. Germline V gene lookup returns CDR1 SGHAT and CDR2 FQNNGV. The CDR3 spans 13 residues. For the CDR3, the DNA is TGTGCCAGCAGCCGGGACATCAATCAGCCCCAGCATTTT. The encoded protein is CASSRDINQPQHF.